This is a list of T cell receptor beta chains from one sample in a study of beta chain features in type 1 diabetes. Profiling relied on immunoSEQ multiplex PCR, and the TCRdb table lists in-frame clones only, not all of them. This table has 350,000 to 400,000 clones, over 9.5% appearing once. The sample was naive CD4+ T cells from blood. These receptors were collected from a woman aged 18 to 35 with type 1 diabetes. CDR3s include the opening cysteine and the closing phenylalanine or tryptophan. The D gene is left open where the match is weak. Some rows mark clone size as missing; the rest say once, few, many or name a class of expanded clone.

clone_size: .; v_call: TRBV7-9; d_call: TRBD1; j_call: TRBJ1-6; cdr3_aa: CASNRDSSSPLHF; cdr3_nt: TGTGCCAGCAACCGGGACAGCTCGTCCCCCCTCCACTTT
clone_size: .; v_call: TRBV7-6; d_call: .; j_call: TRBJ2-1; cdr3_aa: CASSLQPGYNEQFF; cdr3_nt: TGTGCCAGCAGCCTACAACCGGGCTACAATGAGCAGTTCTTC
clone_size: .; v_call: TRBV7-3; d_call: TRBD2; j_call: TRBJ2-1; cdr3_aa: CASSPGLVEPSSYNEQFF; cdr3_nt: TGTGCCAGCAGCCCGGGACTAGTGGAGCCGAGCTCCTACAATGAGCAGTTCTTC
clone_size: .; v_call: TRBV11-3; d_call: .; j_call: TRBJ2-1; cdr3_aa: CASSLDPLGNEQFF; cdr3_nt: TGTGCCAGCAGCTTAGATCCGCTCGGCAATGAGCAGTTCTTC
clone_size: few; v_call: TRBV18; d_call: .; j_call: TRBJ1-1; cdr3_aa: CASSPRGGRSTEAFF; cdr3_nt: TGTGCCAGCTCACCACGCGGGGGTCGGAGCACTGAAGCTTTCTTT
clone_size: few; v_call: TRBV5-4; d_call: TRBD1; j_call: TRBJ1-6; cdr3_aa: CASSSLTIQGAYNSPLHF; cdr3_nt: TGTGCCAGCAGTTCCCTCACCATACAGGGGGCCTATAATTCACCCCTCCACTTT
clone_size: few; v_call: TRBV19; d_call: TRBD1; j_call: TRBJ2-7; cdr3_aa: CASTPTGRSYEQYF; cdr3_nt: TGTGCCAGTACCCCGACAGGGAGATCCTACGAGCAGTACTTC
clone_size: .; v_call: TRBV2; d_call: TRBD2; j_call: TRBJ2-3; cdr3_aa: CASGSGGVYADTQYF; cdr3_nt: TGTGCCAGCGGAAGCGGGGGAGTATATGCCGATACGCAGTATTTT
clone_size: few; v_call: TRBV4-1; d_call: TRBD1; j_call: TRBJ2-1; cdr3_aa: CASSQPRDRPRNEQFF; cdr3_nt: TGCGCCAGCAGCCAACCTCGGGACAGACCTCGGAATGAGCAGTTCTTC
clone_size: few; v_call: TRBV19; d_call: TRBD2; j_call: TRBJ2-1; cdr3_aa: CASSRPGLAGGPKWNEQFF; cdr3_nt: TGTGCCAGTAGCCGACCGGGACTAGCGGGAGGGCCTAAATGGAATGAGCAGTTCTTC
clone_size: few; v_call: TRBV20-1; d_call: .; j_call: TRBJ2-5; cdr3_aa: CSAGTLETQYF; cdr3_nt: TGCAGTGCAGGGACACTAGAGACCCAGTACTTC
clone_size: few; v_call: TRBV7-9; d_call: .; j_call: TRBJ2-1; cdr3_aa: CASSLALVGSGNEQFF; cdr3_nt: TGTGCCAGCAGCTTAGCGCTGGTGGGGAGCGGCAATGAGCAGTTCTTC
clone_size: few; v_call: TRBV7-9; d_call: .; j_call: TRBJ1-1; cdr3_aa: CASSFTVREAFF; cdr3_nt: TGTGCCAGCAGCTTTACGGTGCGTGAAGCTTTCTTT
clone_size: .; v_call: TRBV4-3; d_call: .; j_call: TRBJ2-1; cdr3_aa: CASSQAYRVGEQFF; cdr3_nt: TGCGCCAGCAGCCAAGCTTATCGGGTGGGTGAGCAGTTCTTC
clone_size: .; v_call: TRBV5-1; d_call: TRBD2; j_call: TRBJ2-1; cdr3_aa: CASSLSSGSPNEQFF; cdr3_nt: TGCGCCAGCAGCCTATCTAGCGGGAGTCCCAATGAGCAGTTCTTC
clone_size: few; v_call: TRBV4-2; d_call: TRBD1; j_call: TRBJ1-1; cdr3_aa: CASSHKGKGARRATEAFF; cdr3_nt: TGTGCCAGCAGTCACAAGGGTAAGGGGGCGAGGAGGGCGACTGAAGCTTTCTTT
clone_size: .; v_call: TRBV18; d_call: TRBD2; j_call: TRBJ2-7; cdr3_aa: CASSPGLAGTYEQYF; cdr3_nt: TGTGCCAGCTCACCAGGACTAGCGGGGACTTACGAGCAGTACTTC
clone_size: .; v_call: TRBV18; d_call: TRBD1; j_call: TRBJ1-2; cdr3_aa: CASSPPIRQGDGYTF; cdr3_nt: TGTGCCAGCTCACCACCTATCCGACAGGGCGATGGCTACACCTTC
clone_size: few; v_call: TRBV5-1; d_call: .; j_call: TRBJ1-1; cdr3_aa: CASSPISGERTEAFF; cdr3_nt: TGCGCCAGCAGCCCGATATCAGGGGAACGAACTGAAGCTTTCTTT
clone_size: few; v_call: TRBV28; d_call: .; j_call: TRBJ1-2; cdr3_aa: CASSPRWRVVDYGYTF; cdr3_nt: TGTGCCAGCAGCCCTCGGTGGAGGGTGGTCGACTATGGCTACACCTTC
clone_size: few; v_call: TRBV9; d_call: .; j_call: TRBJ2-7; cdr3_aa: CASSLNGYEQYF; cdr3_nt: TGTGCCAGCAGCCTAAACGGCTACGAGCAGTACTTC
clone_size: .; v_call: TRBV25-1; d_call: TRBD1; j_call: TRBJ2-5; cdr3_aa: CASSGGDRAPGETQYF; cdr3_nt: TGTGCCAGCAGTGGGGGGGACAGGGCCCCGGGTGAGACCCAGTACTTC
clone_size: few; v_call: TRBV4-3; d_call: .; j_call: TRBJ2-7; cdr3_aa: CASSQELGGTVYYEQYF; cdr3_nt: TGCGCCAGCAGCCAAGAATTAGGCGGGACAGTGTACTACGAGCAGTACTTC
clone_size: .; v_call: TRBV7-2; d_call: TRBD1; j_call: TRBJ1-1; cdr3_aa: CASSYGPTGHNTEAFF; cdr3_nt: TGTGCCAGCAGCTACGGCCCGACAGGGCACAACACTGAAGCTTTCTTT